This record covers a single T cell receptor (beta chain). In the original workflow: Amplification from reference gene primers served as the basis for estimated nucleated cell counts. Profiled with immunoSEQ multiplex PCR; TCRdb holds only in-frame clones, not every one. D and trimming come from the DNA, and the V and J calls and clone size come from that table. In the table there are 250,000 to 350,000 clones, about 90% of which are singletons. Seattle patients were enrolled during active infection and followed longitudinally. Germline V gives CDR1 SGHNT, CDR2 YENEEA. The CDR3 is 14 residues long. V lost 3 bases to trimming and J lost 5 bases, with 11 bases between them. The data stem from a study of blood T cell repertoires in COVID-19. As for the study in general: Whether acute or convalescent, the COVID-19 samples came from the United States, Italy and Spain. The analysed material was cDNA or gDNA that came from T cells, B-cell-depleted T cells, or PBMCs.

The receptor's source is a woman in her fifties or sixties with COVID-19, enrolled during active disease. Sequencing was performed on peripheral blood. The chain is built from TRBV11-3 and TRBJ2-1; tentative D call: TRBD2 (5 bases). The CDR3 loop reads CASSLTWRNNEQFF. The CDR3 DNA sequence: TGTGCCAGCAGCTTGACATGGAGGAACAATGAGCAGTTCTTC.